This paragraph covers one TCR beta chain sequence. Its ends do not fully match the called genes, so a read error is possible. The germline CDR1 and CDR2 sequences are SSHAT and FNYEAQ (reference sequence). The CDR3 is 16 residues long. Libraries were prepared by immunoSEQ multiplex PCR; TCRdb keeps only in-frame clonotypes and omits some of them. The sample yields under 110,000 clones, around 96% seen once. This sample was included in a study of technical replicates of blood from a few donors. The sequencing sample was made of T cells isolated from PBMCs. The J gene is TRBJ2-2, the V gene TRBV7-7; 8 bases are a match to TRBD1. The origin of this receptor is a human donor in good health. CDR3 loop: CASSLVAGGFPGELFF. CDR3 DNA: TGTGCTAGCAGCTTAGTAGCAGGGGGCTTTCCCGGGGAGCTGTTTTTT.